Listed below are T cell receptor beta chains from one sample, sequenced in a study of shared clonotypes between healthy human individuals. Clones were read by immunoSEQ multiplex PCR, and TCRdb kept only the in-frame ones, dropping some. The data show fewer than 850,000 clones, roughly 78% seen once. The sequenced material came from memory CD4+ T cells sorted from blood. All receptors come from a woman between 25 and 40 years old in good health. Each CDR3 is given without its conserved first and last residue.

cdr3_aa: ASSQDGEKLF
v_call: TRBV4-1

cdr3_aa: ASSLEGQGQETQY
v_call: TRBV2

cdr3_aa: ASSAQGGIDGYT
v_call: TRBV6-4

cdr3_aa: ASSSYSGGAYNEQF
v_call: TRBV28

cdr3_aa: ASNAGGDQPQH
v_call: TRBV2

cdr3_aa: ASSLGGYGYT
v_call: TRBV11-2

cdr3_aa: ASSAVRGANDGVGYEQY
v_call: TRBV2

cdr3_aa: ASSPRTGGGETQY
v_call: TRBV18

cdr3_aa: ASTIPSSGANVLT
v_call: TRBV19

cdr3_aa: ASSRDSLGPQY
v_call: TRBV7-6

cdr3_aa: ASSLWGTSYQETQY
v_call: TRBV28

cdr3_aa: ASSEGQGRGTEAF
v_call: TRBV7-2

cdr3_aa: ASSHLAQGAREQY
v_call: TRBV28

cdr3_aa: ASSAPPGHTGELF
v_call: TRBV9

cdr3_aa: ASSSSAGLETQY
v_call: TRBV5-1

cdr3_aa: ASHIRETQY
v_call: TRBV5-1

cdr3_aa: ASSAGLAKNIQY
v_call: TRBV9

cdr3_aa: ASSPEGGRAGEQY
v_call: TRBV11-3

cdr3_aa: ASSYTRREREQY
v_call: TRBV6-6

cdr3_aa: ASSLTSGVSYEQY
v_call: TRBV11-1

cdr3_aa: ASSSGLAGVNTGELF
v_call: TRBV7-2

cdr3_aa: ASSLRPQGANGREQF
v_call: TRBV5-1

cdr3_aa: ASSRRRGSPEAF
v_call: TRBV16

cdr3_aa: ASSRTVDVSSYNSPLH
v_call: TRBV7-9